Below, 17 T cell receptor beta chains from the same sample are listed, as sequenced in a study of shared clonotypes between healthy human individuals. TCRdb keeps only in-frame clones here, not all; method: immunoSEQ multiplex PCR. Of fewer than 600,000 clones listed, 60% to 80% were seen once; the top ten hold about 11%. Sequenced sample: PBMCs. These TCRs come from a woman aged 40 to 55 in good health. Some clones in this sample may be carry-over from other donors' samples.

This clone is termed medium-sized. Other DNA variants within this sample encode the same CDR3. This chain connects TRBV30 to TRBJ2-7; D gene unclear. Germline V gene lookup returns CDR1 GTSNPN and CDR2 SVGIG (reference sequence). The CDR3 is 15 amino acids. The ends were cut back, 7 bases at V and 2 bases at J, with 21 bases in the middle. For the CDR3, the DNA is TGTGCCTTAGCCTTGGACCAGATAGTGGCCTACGAGCAGTACTTC. Amino acid sequence: CALALDQIVAYEQYF.

This chain connects TRBV5-1 to TRBJ2-7, with 9 bases lining up with TRBD2. The J segment lost 5 bases and the V segment lost 3 bases, leaving 15 bases of the junction unmatched. CDR3 length equals 17 residues. The germline V gene has CDR1 SGHRS and CDR2 YFSETQ. The CDR3 sequence is CASSSTSGIAGVNEQYF. The DNA of the CDR3 is TGCGCCAGCAGCTCAACCAGTGGGATAGCGGGAGTCAACGAGCAGTACTTC.

The chain employs TRBV7-2 and TRBJ2-7; TRBD1 aligns across 7 bases. The CDR3 sequence is 15 residues long. V dropped 7 bases and J dropped 2; count of bases not matched to a gene: 11. Germline assignment: CDR1 SGHTA and CDR2 FQGNSA. The CDR3 region has the DNA TGTGCCAGCACACGACAGGGTTTGGGGGCCTACGAGCAGTACTTC. Residues: CASTRQGLGAYEQYF.

This clone has only one observation. Given a far larger clone just one base away, this is likely a sequencing read error. V and J are TRBV7-9 and TRBJ2-5; TRBD1 might be the D (6 bases). This CDR3 comprises 14 residues. Germline values: CDR1 SEHNR, CDR2 FQNEAQ (reference sequence). V dropped 4 bases and J dropped 5 bases, with 14 bases sitting between them. In DNA, the CDR3 is TGTGCCAGCAGCTCCATCACAGGGCGCGAGACCCAGTACTTC. Its translation: CASSSITGRETQYF.

The chain joins TRBV7-9 to TRBJ2-5, with D tentatively TRBD1 (6 bases). The CDR3 is made up of 14 amino acids. Germline V gene data show CDR1 as SEHNR and CDR2 as FQNEAQ (reference sequence). Trimming took 7 bases from V and 1 from J, leaving 13 bases between them. This CDR3 reads CASMGWGPQETQYF. For the CDR3, the DNA is TGTGCCAGCATGGGGTGGGGGCCCCAAGAGACCCAGTACTTC.

This clone has a handful of counts. V usage is TRBV18 and J usage is TRBJ1-1, with TRBD1 matching 10 bases. V trimming: 2 bases; J trimming: 11 bases; junction bases outside the gene matches: 8. The CDR3 extends over 14 amino acids. Germline CDR1 is KGHSH and CDR2 is LQKENI. For the CDR3, the DNA is TGTGCCAGCTCACCAAACCGGGACAGGGGTTTGGCTTTCTTT. It translates to CASSPNRDRGLAFF.

Remarks on this clone: A far larger clone is one nucleotide away, so this likely arose from a read error. Likely a read error: the CDR3 ends without its conserved phenylalanine or tryptophan. The chain couples TRBV30 to TRBJ2-7; TRBD1 matches at 12 bases. The CDR3 consists of 14 residues. The junction had 8 bases not matched to a gene; V was cut back by 2 bases and J by 9 bases. CDR1 GTSNPN and CDR2 SVGIG come from the germline V gene (reference sequence). CDR3 DNA sequence: TGTGCCTGGAGTATAGGGACAGGGGGCGTGGGGCAGTACCTC. Protein product: CAWSIGTGGVGQYL.

This clone was seen a handful of times. V is TRBV10-2 and J is TRBJ2-7; the D gene is possibly TRBD1 (5 bases). Germline V gene sequence: CDR1 WSHSY, CDR2 SAAADI. The CDR3 is 14 amino acids. Trimming left V 8 bases short and J 1 base short, with 15 bases between. Written as DNA, the CDR3 is TGCGCCAGCGGACACTCCAGGGTTTCCTACGAGCAGTACTTC. Its protein product is CASGHSRVSYEQYF.

The chain uses TRBV2 and TRBJ1-2, with TRBD1 matching over 7 bases. This CDR3 has 13 residues. Germline CDR1 SNHLY, CDR2 FYNNEI. With V trimmed by 4 bases and J by 6 bases, 5 bases remained unmatched. The CDR3 reads CASSVDRDDGYTF. The CDR3 nucleotides are TGTGCCAGCAGTGTAGACAGGGACGATGGCTACACCTTC. Looking up the rest from reference TRBV2 and TRBJ1-2 gives the full variable domain: EPEVTQTPSHQVTQMGQEVILRCVPISNHLYFYWYRQILGQKVEFLVSFYNNEISEKSEIFDDQFSVERPDGSNFTLKIRSTKLEDSAMYFCASSVDRDDGYTFGSGTRLTVV.

This sequence joins TRBV5-1 and TRBJ2-5, with TRBD2 as a possible D gene (5 bases). V was trimmed by 2 bases and J by 1 base, leaving 9 bases between them. Germline V gene lookup returns CDR1 SGHRS and CDR2 YFSETQ. CDR3 length: 14 amino acids. CDR3 DNA: TGCGCCAGCAGCTTTAGCGAGGGCCAAGAGACCCAGTACTTC. It codes for CASSFSEGQETQYF.

V gene TRBV28 combines with J gene TRBJ2-3, with 7 positions matching TRBD1. The V gene end was trimmed by 6 bases and the J gene end by 5 bases; junction bases not matched to a gene: 8. The CDR3 consists of 14 residues. Germline V gene sequence: CDR1 MDHEN, CDR2 SYDVKM. In DNA, the CDR3 is TGTGCCAGCAGCAACGTTGGGACAGTAGATACGCAGTATTTT. This translates into CASSNVGTVDTQYF. Variable domain in full (rest from reference TRBV28 and TRBJ2-3): DVKVTQSSRYLVKRTGEKVFLECVQDMDHENMFWYRQDPGLGLRLIYFSYDVKMKEKGDIPEGYSVSREKKERFSLILESASTNQTSMYLCASSNVGTVDTQYFGPGTRLTVL.

This rearrangement joins TRBV28 to TRBJ2-1; either TRBD1 or TRBD2 may fit D (6 bases each). Germline V gene lookup returns CDR1 MDHEN and CDR2 SYDVKM. The CDR3 spans 14 residues. Here the CDR3 reads CAIRSRGGHNEQFF. The CDR3 nucleotides read TGTGCGATCCGTAGCAGGGGAGGACACAATGAGCAGTTCTTC.

The chain combines TRBV28 with TRBJ1-2, with TRBD1 as a possible D gene (5 bases). CDR1 is MDHEN, CDR2 SYDVKM, per germline. V was cut by 2 bases and J by 2 bases, with 9 bases left in between. The CDR3 has 14 amino acids. The CDR3 spells CASSLQGPNYGYTF. DNA for the CDR3: TGTGCCAGCAGTTTACAGGGCCCAAACTATGGCTACACCTTC.

The chain employs TRBV5-1 and TRBJ2-5; 7 nucleotides agree with TRBD2. The germline CDR1 and CDR2 sequences are SGHRS and YFSETQ. The V and J ends lost 2 bases and 5 bases, in that order; junction bases with no gene match: 9. This CDR3 comprises 15 residues. CDR3 nucleotides: TGCGCCAGCAGCTTAGCCGGCGGGAGCGGGGAGACCCAGTACTTC. Protein sequence: CASSLAGGSGETQYF.

The chain links TRBV5-1 to TRBJ2-3, with no clear D. With 4 bases removed from V and 2 bases from J, the gap between germline ends came to 14 bases. CDR1 SGHRS and CDR2 YFSETQ come from the germline V gene. This CDR3 spans 15 amino acids. The CDR3 nucleotides are TGCGCCAGCAGCCCCGAAGGGTTTCCCACAGATACGCAGTATTTT. Protein: CASSPEGFPTDTQYF.

This chain connects TRBV6-1 to TRBJ1-2; TRBD1 might be the D (5 bases). Per the germline V gene, CDR1 is MNHNS and CDR2 is SASEGT. The CDR3 extends over 13 amino acids. V dropped 4 bases and J dropped 7 bases, with 13 bases sitting between them. The CDR3 nucleotides read TGTGCCAGCAGTGTGGAGGGGAGAGGTGGCTACACCTTC. Protein sequence: CASSVEGRGGYTF.

Comment on this clone: The same CDR3 is also encoded by other DNA sequences in this sample. This rearrangement joins TRBV2 to TRBJ2-2; D uncertain. CDR1 is SNHLY and CDR2 is FYNNEI in the germline V gene. The ends were cut back, 7 bases at V and 0 bases at J, with 0 bases in the middle. CDR3 length: 11 amino acids. The CDR3 sequence: CASTNTGELFF. The DNA for the CDR3 is TGTGCCAGCACGAACACCGGGGAGCTGTTTTTT.